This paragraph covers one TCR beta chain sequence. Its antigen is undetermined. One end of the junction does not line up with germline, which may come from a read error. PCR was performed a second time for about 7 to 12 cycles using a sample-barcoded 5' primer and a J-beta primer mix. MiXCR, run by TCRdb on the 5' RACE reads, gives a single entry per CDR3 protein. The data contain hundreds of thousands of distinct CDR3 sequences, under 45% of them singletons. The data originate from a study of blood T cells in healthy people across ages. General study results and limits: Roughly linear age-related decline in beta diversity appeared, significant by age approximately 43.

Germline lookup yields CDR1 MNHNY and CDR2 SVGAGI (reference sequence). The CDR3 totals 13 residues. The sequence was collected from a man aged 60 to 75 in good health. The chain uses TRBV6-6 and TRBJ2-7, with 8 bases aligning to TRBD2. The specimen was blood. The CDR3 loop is CASINSGEETQHF. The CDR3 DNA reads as TGTGCCAGCATCAATAGCGGGGAAGAGACCCAGCACTTC.